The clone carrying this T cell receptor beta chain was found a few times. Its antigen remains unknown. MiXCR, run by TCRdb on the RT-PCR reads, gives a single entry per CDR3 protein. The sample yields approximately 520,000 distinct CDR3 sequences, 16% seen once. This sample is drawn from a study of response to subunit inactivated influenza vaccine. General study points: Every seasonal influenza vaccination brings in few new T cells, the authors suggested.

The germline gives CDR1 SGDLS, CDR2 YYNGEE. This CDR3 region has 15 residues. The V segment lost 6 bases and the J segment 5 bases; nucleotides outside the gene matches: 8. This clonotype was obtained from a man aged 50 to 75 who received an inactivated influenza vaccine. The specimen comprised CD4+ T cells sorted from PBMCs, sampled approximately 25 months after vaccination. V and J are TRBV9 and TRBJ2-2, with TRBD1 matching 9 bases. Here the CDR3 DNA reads TGTGCCAGCAAGGTGGGGACAGGGTGGACCGGGGAGCTGTTTTTT. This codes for CASKVGTGWTGELFF.